Detailed here is one T cell receptor (beta chain). This sample was taken from a study of cytomegalovirus exposure and HLA in healthy donors. This table comes from immunoSEQ multiplex PCR, and its TCRdb copy is limited to in-frame clones, with some not included. The sample holds approximately 160,000 clones, 89% seen once. The specimen sequenced was PBMCs. This sequence was found in a man between 18 and 35 years old in good health and CMV-seropositive.

The CDR3: CASSVASGYYEQYF. For the CDR3, the DNA is TGTGCCAGCAGCGTAGCTTCAGGGTATTACGAGCAGTACTTC. The chain joins TRBV9 to TRBJ2-7, with D maybe TRBD1 (5 bases). With 0 bases removed from V and 4 bases from J, the gap between germline ends came to 11 bases. Germline V gene lookup returns CDR1 SGDLS and CDR2 YYNGEE. The CDR3 totals 14 residues.